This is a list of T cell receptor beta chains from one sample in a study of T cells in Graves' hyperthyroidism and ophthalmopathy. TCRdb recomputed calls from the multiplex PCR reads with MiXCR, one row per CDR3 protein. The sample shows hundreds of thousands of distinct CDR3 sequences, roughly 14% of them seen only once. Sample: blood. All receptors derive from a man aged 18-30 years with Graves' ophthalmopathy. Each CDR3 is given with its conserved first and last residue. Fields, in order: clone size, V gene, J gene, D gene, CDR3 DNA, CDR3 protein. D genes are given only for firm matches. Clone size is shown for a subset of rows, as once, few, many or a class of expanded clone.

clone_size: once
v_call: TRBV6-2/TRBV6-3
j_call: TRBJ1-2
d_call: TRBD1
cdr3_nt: TGTGCCAGCAGTTCACTCCAATTCCAGGGGGCGCGGGGCTACACCTTC
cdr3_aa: CASSSLQFQGARGYTF

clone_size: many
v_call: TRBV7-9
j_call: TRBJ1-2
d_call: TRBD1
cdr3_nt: TGTGCCAGCAGCTCGCAGGGGGCCGATGGCTACACCTTC
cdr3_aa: CASSSQGADGYTF

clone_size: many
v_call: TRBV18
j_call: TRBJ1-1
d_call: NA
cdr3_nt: TGTGCCAGCTCAAGGGACGTGAACACTGAAGCTTTCTTT
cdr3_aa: CASSRDVNTEAFF

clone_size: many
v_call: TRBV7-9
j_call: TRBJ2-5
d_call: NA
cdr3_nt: TGTGCCAGCAGCTTAGCATGGGGGCAAGAGACCCAGTACTTC
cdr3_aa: CASSLAWGQETQYF

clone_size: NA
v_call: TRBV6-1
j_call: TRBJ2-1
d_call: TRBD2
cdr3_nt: TGTGCCAGCAGGATAGCGGGAACTTACAATGAGCAGTTCTTC
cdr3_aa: CASRIAGTYNEQFF

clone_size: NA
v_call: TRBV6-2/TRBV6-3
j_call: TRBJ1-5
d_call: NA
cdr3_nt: TGTGCCAGCAGTTACTCGCCCGAGGGTCCAGGGGGCAATCAGCCCCAGCATTTT
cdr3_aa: CASSYSPEGPGGNQPQHF

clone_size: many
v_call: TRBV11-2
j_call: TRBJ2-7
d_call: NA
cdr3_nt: TGTGCCAGCAGCTTATATATCAATCTAGGATCTTACGAGCAGTACTTC
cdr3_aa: CASSLYINLGSYEQYF

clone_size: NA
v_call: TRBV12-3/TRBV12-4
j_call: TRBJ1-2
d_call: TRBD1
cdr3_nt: TGTGCCAGCAGGGCAACAGGGGAAAACTATGGCTACACCTTC
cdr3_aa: CASRATGENYGYTF

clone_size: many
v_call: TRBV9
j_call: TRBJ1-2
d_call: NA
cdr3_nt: TGTGCCAGCAGCGTAGTACAGGGTTGGGGCTACACCTTC
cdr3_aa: CASSVVQGWGYTF

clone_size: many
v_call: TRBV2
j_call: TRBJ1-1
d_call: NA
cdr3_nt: TGTGCCAGTCTGGACCGGGCGAACACTGAAGCTTTCTTT
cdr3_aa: CASLDRANTEAFF

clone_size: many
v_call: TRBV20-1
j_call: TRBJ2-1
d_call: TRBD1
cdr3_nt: TGCAGTGCTAGAGCCAGAGCCAGACAGGGTCTAGATGAGCAGTTCTTC
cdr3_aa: CSARARARQGLDEQFF

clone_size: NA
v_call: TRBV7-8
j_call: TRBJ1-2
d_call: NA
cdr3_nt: TGTGCCAGCAGCTTACGAGCACAGGGCGGCTACACCTTC
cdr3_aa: CASSLRAQGGYTF

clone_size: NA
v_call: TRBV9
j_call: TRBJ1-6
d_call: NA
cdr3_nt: TGTGCCAGCAGCGTCGGGGGATCACCCCTCCACTTT
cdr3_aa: CASSVGGSPLHF

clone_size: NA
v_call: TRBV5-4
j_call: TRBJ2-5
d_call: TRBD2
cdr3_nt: TGTGCCAGCAGCTTGGGGAGCGGGAGAGAGACCCAGTACTTC
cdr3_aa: CASSLGSGRETQYF

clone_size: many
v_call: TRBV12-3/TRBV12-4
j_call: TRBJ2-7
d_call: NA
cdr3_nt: TGTGCCAGCAGTTTGGACAAGGTATTAGACGAGCAGTACTTC
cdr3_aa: CASSLDKVLDEQYF

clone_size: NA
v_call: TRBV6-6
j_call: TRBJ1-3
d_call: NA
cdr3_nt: TGTGCCAGCAGTTACTCAGGGGCGGGAAACACCATATATTTT
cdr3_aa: CASSYSGAGNTIYF

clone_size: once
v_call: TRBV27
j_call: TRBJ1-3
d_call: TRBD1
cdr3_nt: TGTGCCAGCAAGAAGGACAGGGTCCCTGGAAACACCATATATTTT
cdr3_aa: CASKKDRVPGNTIYF

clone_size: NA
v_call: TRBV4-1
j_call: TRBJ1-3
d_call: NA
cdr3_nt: TGCGCCAGCAGCCAAGGGAGGACGGCTGGAAACACCATATATTTT
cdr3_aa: CASSQGRTAGNTIYF